Listed here are 3 T cell receptor beta chains from one sample, sequenced in a study of blood T cell repertoires in COVID-19. Assay: immunoSEQ multiplex PCR; the TCRdb copy retains only in-frame clones and omits some. This table has 120,000 to 150,000 clones, approximately 84% appearing once. The sequenced material came from peripheral blood. The receptors here all came from a human donor with acute or convalescent COVID-19. The donor label of this sample is uncertain.

The genes are TRBV11-2 and TRBJ2-7, with 9 bases aligning to TRBD1. Germline V lookup: CDR1 SGHAT, CDR2 FQNNGV. This CDR3 has 15 residues. Unmatched junction bases numbered 12, after V lost 7 bases and J lost 5 bases. The CDR3 region is CASTTGTGWDNEQYF. The CDR3 bases are TGTGCCAGCACCACCGGGACAGGGTGGGATAACGAGCAGTACTTC.

The V gene is TRBV6-2 or TRBV6-3, the J gene TRBJ2-1; TRBD2 matches 8 bases. Per the germline V gene, CDR1 is MNHEY and CDR2 is SVGEGT. This CDR3 has 15 amino acids. V was clipped by 5 bases and J by 2 bases; unmatched bases: 5. CDR3 region: CASSTSGFPYNEQFF. The CDR3, as DNA: TGTGCCAGCAGTACTAGCGGATTTCCCTACAATGAGCAGTTCTTC.

The chain uses TRBV5-1 and TRBJ2-1, with D possibly TRBD2 on 5 matching bases. The CDR3 runs 15 residues. Germline CDR1 reads SGHRS; CDR2 reads YFSETQ. Trimming pared 0 bases from V and 10 bases from J, leaving 17 bases between. The CDR3 region is CASSLAAGLLGEQFF. In DNA, the CDR3 is TGCGCCAGCAGCTTGGCCGCGGGCCTCTTAGGGGAGCAGTTCTTC.